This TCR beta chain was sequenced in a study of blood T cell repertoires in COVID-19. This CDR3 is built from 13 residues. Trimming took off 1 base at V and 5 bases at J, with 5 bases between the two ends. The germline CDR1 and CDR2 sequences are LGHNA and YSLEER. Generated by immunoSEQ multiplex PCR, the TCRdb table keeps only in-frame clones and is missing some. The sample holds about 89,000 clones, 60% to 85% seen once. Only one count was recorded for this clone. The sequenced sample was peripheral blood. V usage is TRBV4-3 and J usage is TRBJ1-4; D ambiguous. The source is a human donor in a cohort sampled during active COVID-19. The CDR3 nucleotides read TGCGCCAGCAGCCAAGGGCCGAATGAAAAACTGTTTTTT. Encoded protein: CASSQGPNEKLFF.